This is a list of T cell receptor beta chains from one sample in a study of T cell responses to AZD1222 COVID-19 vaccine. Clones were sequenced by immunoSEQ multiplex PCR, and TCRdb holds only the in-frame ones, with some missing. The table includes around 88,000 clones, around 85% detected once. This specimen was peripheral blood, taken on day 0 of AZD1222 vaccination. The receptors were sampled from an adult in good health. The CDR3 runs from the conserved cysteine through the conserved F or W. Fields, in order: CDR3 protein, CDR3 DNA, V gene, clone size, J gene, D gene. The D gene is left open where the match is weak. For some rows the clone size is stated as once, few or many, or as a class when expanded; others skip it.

CASSLGSSNYGYTF | TGTGCCAGCAGTCTCGGGTCCTCTAACTATGGCTACACCTTC | TRBV28 | NA | TRBJ1-2 | NA
CASSFALGTGNYEQYF | TGTGCCAGCAGCTTCGCACTGGGGACAGGGAACTACGAGCAGTACTTC | TRBV11-2 | NA | TRBJ2-7 | TRBD1
CASKTQGAQNTGELFF | TGTGCCAGCAAGACACAGGGGGCACAGAACACCGGGGAGCTGTTTTTT | TRBV6-4 | NA | TRBJ2-2 | TRBD1
CASSRTVWGEAFF | TGTGCCAGCAGTAGGACAGTTTGGGGTGAAGCTTTCTTT | TRBV27 | NA | TRBJ1-1 | NA
CASSHRGWAFF | TGTGCCAGCAGCCACAGGGGCTGGGCTTTCTTT | TRBV28 | NA | TRBJ1-1 | TRBD1
CASSKGSGGMGYNEQFF | TGTGCCAGTAGTAAGGGCTCCGGAGGGATGGGATACAATGAGCAGTTCTTC | TRBV19 | NA | TRBJ2-1 | NA
CASQRDRANTEAFF | TGTGCCAGCCAAAGGGACAGGGCGAACACTGAAGCTTTCTTT | TRBV25-1 | NA | TRBJ1-1 | TRBD1
CASSPTYTGELFF | TGTGCCAGCAGCCCTACGTACACCGGGGAGCTGTTTTTT | TRBV3-1/TRBV3-2 | NA | TRBJ2-2 | NA
CASSQAGIETQYF | TGTGCCAGCAGCCAAGCCGGGATAGAGACCCAGTACTTC | TRBV3-1/TRBV3-2 | NA | TRBJ2-5 | NA
CASSPWGGGGNQPQHF | TGTGCCAGCAGCCCGTGGGGGGGTGGGGGCAATCAGCCCCAGCATTTT | TRBV7-2 | NA | TRBJ1-5 | NA
CASSPGREPNTGELFF | TGTGCCAGTAGCCCGGGGAGGGAACCCAACACCGGGGAGCTGTTTTTT | TRBV19 | NA | TRBJ2-2 | TRBD2
CSVVGRAETQYF | TGCAGCGTGGTCGGCAGGGCAGAGACCCAGTACTTC | TRBV29-1 | NA | TRBJ2-5 | NA
CAIEPGQGTTSEQYF | TGTGCCATCGAACCGGGACAGGGGACCACGAGCGAGCAGTACTTC | TRBV2 | NA | TRBJ2-7 | TRBD1
CASSFRQGAEAFF | TGTGCCAGCAGCTTCAGACAGGGCGCTGAAGCTTTCTTT | TRBV7-9 | few | TRBJ1-1 | TRBD1
CASTRDPPYEQYF | TGTGCCAGCACCAGGGATCCGCCCTACGAGCAGTACTTC | TRBV12-3/TRBV12-4 | NA | TRBJ2-7 | NA
CASSPVGRGSGNTIYF | TGTGCCAGCAGCCCCGTCGGACGGGGCTCTGGAAACACCATATATTTT | TRBV7-2 | few | TRBJ1-3 | NA
CSVPAPGLGNEQFF | TGCAGCGTTCCCGCCCCGGGACTAGGTAATGAGCAGTTCTTC | TRBV29-1 | NA | TRBJ2-1 | TRBD2
CASSQEGHRGNQPQHF | TGTGCCAGCAGCCAAGAGGGGCACAGGGGAAATCAGCCCCAGCATTTT | TRBV3-1/TRBV3-2 | NA | TRBJ1-5 | TRBD1
CASSDRDKGIGGEKLFF | TGTGCCAGCAGTGACCGGGATAAGGGGATTGGTGGTGAAAAACTGTTTTTT | TRBV6-1 | NA | TRBJ1-4 | NA
CASSFDAGTYEQYF | TGTGCCAGCAGCTTTGACGCAGGGACCTACGAGCAGTACTTC | TRBV7-9 | many | TRBJ2-7 | NA
CASSLGDRPSNSPLHF | TGTGCCAGCAGTTTAGGGGACAGGCCCTCTAATTCACCCCTCCACTTT | TRBV27 | NA | TRBJ1-6 | TRBD1
CASSRDYGYTF | TGTGCCAGCAGCCGGGACTATGGCTACACCTTC | TRBV11-2 | once | TRBJ1-2 | NA
CASSLAGIRDEKLFF | TGCGCCAGCAGCTTGGCCGGGATTAGGGATGAAAAACTGTTTTTT | TRBV5-1 | NA | TRBJ1-4 | NA
CASSWRVGQPQHF | TGTGCCAGCAGCTGGAGGGTAGGTCAGCCCCAGCATTTT | TRBV11-2 | NA | TRBJ1-5 | NA
CASSIGGTLAKNIQYF | TGTGCCAGTAGTATAGGGGGCACCCTAGCCAAAAACATTCAGTACTTC | TRBV19 | NA | TRBJ2-4 | NA
CASTTRGGMDTEAFF | TGTGCCAGCACCACCCGGGGGGGGATGGACACTGAAGCTTTCTTT | TRBV6-5 | NA | TRBJ1-1 | NA
CASSLTRESLNSPLHF | TGTGCCAGCAGTTTAACGAGGGAAAGTTTAAATTCACCCCTCCACTTT | TRBV27 | NA | TRBJ1-6 | NA
CASSTQYSYEQYF | TGTGCCAGCAGTACACAGTACTCCTACGAGCAGTACTTC | TRBV25-1 | NA | TRBJ2-7 | NA
CASSLEGTGNYGYTF | TGTGCCAGCAGCTTAGAGGGGACAGGGAACTATGGCTACACCTTC | TRBV3-1/TRBV3-2 | NA | TRBJ1-2 | TRBD1
CASSLVGGREPFF | TGTGCCAGCAGCTTGGTAGGGGGGCGCGAACCTTTCTTT | TRBV5-6 | NA | TRBJ1-1 | NA
CAWSVRRLGDEQYF | TGTGCCTGGAGTGTACGAAGATTGGGAGACGAGCAGTACTTC | TRBV30 | NA | TRBJ2-7 | NA
CASTSVGSDTEAFF | TGTGCCAGCACTTCGGTAGGGTCCGACACTGAAGCTTTCTTT | TRBV28 | NA | TRBJ1-1 | NA
CASSYANQPQHF | TGTGCCAGCAGCTATGCCAATCAGCCCCAGCATTTT | TRBV5-8 | once | TRBJ1-5 | NA
CASSQVSDPNTGELFF | TGCGCCAGCAGCCAAGTTTCGGACCCGAACACCGGGGAGCTGTTTTTT | TRBV4-1 | NA | TRBJ2-2 | NA
CASSLVGGNGYTF | TGTGCCAGCAGCTTAGTGGGCGGGAATGGCTACACCTTC | TRBV13 | NA | TRBJ1-2 | NA
CAISDGQGSTYEQYF | TGTGCCATCAGCGATGGACAGGGATCAACCTACGAGCAGTACTTC | TRBV10-3 | NA | TRBJ2-7 | TRBD1
CASSLGPTTNEKLFF | TGTGCCAGCAGTTTAGGACCGACAACTAATGAAAAACTGTTTTTT | TRBV28 | NA | TRBJ1-4 | NA
CASSERQGKQPQHF | TGTGCCAGTAGTGAAAGACAGGGAAAACAGCCCCAGCATTTT | TRBV19 | once | TRBJ1-5 | TRBD1
CASSQGVLTEAFF | TGTGCCAGCTCACAAGGGGTGTTGACTGAAGCTTTCTTT | TRBV18 | NA | TRBJ1-1 | NA
CASSSGGTNEKLFF | TGTGCCAGCAGCTCTGGGGGAACTAATGAAAAACTGTTTTTT | TRBV9 | NA | TRBJ1-4 | NA
CAWSTPGGGNQPQHF | TGTGCCTGGAGTACCCCCGGAGGGGGCAATCAGCCCCAGCATTTT | TRBV30 | NA | TRBJ1-5 | NA
CASRYTDQPQHF | TGTGCCAGCAGATACACAGATCAGCCCCAGCATTTT | TRBV2 | NA | TRBJ1-5 | NA
CAWSSEHSVYF | TGTGCCTGGAGTAGCGAACACAGCGTGTACTTC | TRBV30 | NA | TRBJ2-7 | NA
CATSDLEWAGTDTQYF | TGTGCCACCAGTGATTTGGAGTGGGCTGGTACAGATACGCAGTATTTT | TRBV24-1 | NA | TRBJ2-3 | NA
CSVEESGPYLNYGYTF | TGCAGCGTTGAAGAATCGGGACCCTACCTTAACTATGGCTACACCTTC | TRBV29-1 | few | TRBJ1-2 | NA
CASSYSGSTGTDTQYF | TGTGCCAGCAGTTACTCTGGGAGTACGGGCACAGATACGCAGTATTTT | TRBV6-6 | NA | TRBJ2-3 | NA
CASSLALGQGARYGYTF | TGTGCCAGCAGCTTAGCGCTTGGACAGGGGGCCCGATATGGCTACACCTTC | TRBV7-2 | NA | TRBJ1-2 | TRBD1
CASSIDSRPQHF | TGTGCCAGTAGTATAGACAGTCGGCCCCAGCATTTT | TRBV19 | NA | TRBJ1-5 | NA
CASSPTGQETQYF | TGTGCCAGCAGCCCGACAGGCCAAGAGACCCAGTACTTC | TRBV11-3 | NA | TRBJ2-5 | NA
CASSLPTGSTDTQYF | TGCGCCAGCAGCTTACCAACAGGGAGCACAGATACGCAGTATTTT | TRBV5-1 | NA | TRBJ2-3 | NA
CAWSMITSGGAGDTQYF | TGTGCCTGGAGTATGATCACTAGCGGGGGGGCAGGAGATACGCAGTATTTT | TRBV30 | NA | TRBJ2-3 | TRBD2
CASRDRGFGYTF | TGTGCCAGCAGGGACAGGGGGTTTGGCTACACCTTC | TRBV28 | few | TRBJ1-2 | TRBD1